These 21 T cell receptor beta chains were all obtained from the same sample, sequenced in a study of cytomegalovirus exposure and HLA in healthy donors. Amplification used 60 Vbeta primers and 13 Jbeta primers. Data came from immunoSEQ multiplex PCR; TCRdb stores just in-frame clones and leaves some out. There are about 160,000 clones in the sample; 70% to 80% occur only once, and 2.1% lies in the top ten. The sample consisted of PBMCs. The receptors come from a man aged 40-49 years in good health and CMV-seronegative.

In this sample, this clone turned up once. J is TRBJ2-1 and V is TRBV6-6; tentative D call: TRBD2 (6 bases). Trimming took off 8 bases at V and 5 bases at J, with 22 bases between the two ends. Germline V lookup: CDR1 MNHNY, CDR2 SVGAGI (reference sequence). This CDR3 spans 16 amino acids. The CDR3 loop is CASRAGQDRAHNEQFF. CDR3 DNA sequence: TGTGCCAGCCGCGCGGGGCAAGATCGTGCCCACAATGAGCAGTTCTTC.

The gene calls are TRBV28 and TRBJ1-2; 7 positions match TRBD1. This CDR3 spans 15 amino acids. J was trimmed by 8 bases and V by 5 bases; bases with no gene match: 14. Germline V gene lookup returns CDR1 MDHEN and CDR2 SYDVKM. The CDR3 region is CASSPPTQTGRGYTF. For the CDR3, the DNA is TGTGCCAGCAGTCCACCCACACAGACAGGGAGAGGCTACACCTTC.

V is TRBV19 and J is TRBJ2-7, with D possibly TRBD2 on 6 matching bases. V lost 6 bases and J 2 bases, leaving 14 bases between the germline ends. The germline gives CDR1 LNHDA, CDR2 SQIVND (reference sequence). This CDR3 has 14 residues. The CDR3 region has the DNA TGTGCCAGTAGGCCGGGGGTGGGAACCTACGAGCAGTACTTC. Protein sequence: CASRPGVGTYEQYF.

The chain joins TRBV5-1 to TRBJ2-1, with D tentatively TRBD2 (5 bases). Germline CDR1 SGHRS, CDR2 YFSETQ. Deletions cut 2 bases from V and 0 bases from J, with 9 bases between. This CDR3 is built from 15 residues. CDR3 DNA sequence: TGCGCCAGCAGCTTAGACGCGGGCTCCTACAATGAGCAGTTCTTC. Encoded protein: CASSLDAGSYNEQFF.

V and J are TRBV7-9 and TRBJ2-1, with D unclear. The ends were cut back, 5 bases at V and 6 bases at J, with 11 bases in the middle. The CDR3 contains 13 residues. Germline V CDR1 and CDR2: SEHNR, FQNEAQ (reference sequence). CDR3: CASSQRVPNEQFF. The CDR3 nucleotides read TGTGCCAGCAGCCAACGCGTACCCAATGAGCAGTTCTTC.

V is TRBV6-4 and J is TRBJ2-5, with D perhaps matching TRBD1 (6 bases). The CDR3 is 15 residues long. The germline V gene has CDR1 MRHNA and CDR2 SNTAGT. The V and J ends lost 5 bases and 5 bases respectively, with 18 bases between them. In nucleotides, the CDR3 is TGTGCCAGCAGTCCACTAGGGGGAACGATTGAGACCCAGTACTTC. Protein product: CASSPLGGTIETQYF.

The DNA for the CDR3 is TGTGCCAGTAGTCCGACCGGGACAGGGCTGTATTGGGGCTACACCTTC. Translation gives CASSPTGTGLYWGYTF. The V and J genes are TRBV19 and TRBJ1-2; 9 bases map to TRBD1. Per the germline V gene, CDR1 is LNHDA and CDR2 is SQIVND (reference sequence). The V segment lost 5 bases and the J segment 8 bases; nucleotides outside the gene matches: 15. This CDR3 is 16 amino acids long. Complete variable domain (other parts from reference TRBV19 and TRBJ1-2): DGGITQSPKYLFRKEGQNVTLSCEQNLNHDAMYWYRQDPGQGLRLIYYSQIVNDFQKGDIAEGYSVSREKKESFPLTVTSAQKNPTAFYLCASSPTGTGLYWGYTFGSGTRLTVV.

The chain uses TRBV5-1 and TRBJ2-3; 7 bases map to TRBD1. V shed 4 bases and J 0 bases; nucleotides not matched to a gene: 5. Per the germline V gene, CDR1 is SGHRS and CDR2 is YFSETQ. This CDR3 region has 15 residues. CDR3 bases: TGCGCCAGCAGCCTAGAGGGGGCTAGCACAGATACGCAGTATTTT. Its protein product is CASSLEGASTDTQYF.

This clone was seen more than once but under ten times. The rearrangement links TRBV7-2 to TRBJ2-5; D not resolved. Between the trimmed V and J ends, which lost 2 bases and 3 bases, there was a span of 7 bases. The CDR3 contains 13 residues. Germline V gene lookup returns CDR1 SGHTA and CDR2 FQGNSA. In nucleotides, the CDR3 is TGTGCCAGCAGCTTATTTCGGGAAGAGACCCAGTACTTC. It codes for CASSLFREETQYF.

This CDR3 reads CASSPPVGLSHTIYF. The CDR3 region has the DNA TGTGCCAGCAGCCCCCCTGTAGGACTTAGCCACACCATATATTTT. The chain has TRBV11-2 and TRBJ1-3; D call uncertain. This CDR3 contains 15 residues. V was cut by 5 bases and J by 8 bases, with 19 bases left in between. Germline assignment: CDR1 SGHAT and CDR2 FQNNGV.

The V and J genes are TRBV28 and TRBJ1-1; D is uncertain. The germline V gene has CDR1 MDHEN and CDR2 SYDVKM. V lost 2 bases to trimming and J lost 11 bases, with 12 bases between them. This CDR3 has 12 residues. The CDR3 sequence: CASSLDTKAAFF. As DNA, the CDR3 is TGTGCCAGCAGTTTAGACACCAAGGCGGCTTTCTTT. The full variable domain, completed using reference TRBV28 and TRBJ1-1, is DVKVTQSSRYLVKRTGEKVFLECVQDMDHENMFWYRQDPGLGLRLIYFSYDVKMKEKGDIPEGYSVSREKKERFSLILESASTNQTSMYLCASSLDTKAAFFGQGTRLTVV.

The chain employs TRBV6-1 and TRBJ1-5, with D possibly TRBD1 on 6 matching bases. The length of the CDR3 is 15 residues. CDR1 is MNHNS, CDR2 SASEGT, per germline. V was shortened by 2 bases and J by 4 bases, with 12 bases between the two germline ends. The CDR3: CASSEQGIFNQPQHF. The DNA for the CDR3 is TGTGCCAGCAGTGAACAGGGGATTTTTAATCAGCCCCAGCATTTT.

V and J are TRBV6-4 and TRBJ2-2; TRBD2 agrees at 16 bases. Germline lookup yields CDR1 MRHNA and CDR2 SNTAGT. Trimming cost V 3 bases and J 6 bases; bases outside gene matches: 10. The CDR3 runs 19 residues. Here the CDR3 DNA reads TGTGCCAGCAGTGAATTGATGGGACTAGCGGGAGGGAGCCCCGGGGAGCTGTTTTTT. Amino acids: CASSELMGLAGGSPGELFF.

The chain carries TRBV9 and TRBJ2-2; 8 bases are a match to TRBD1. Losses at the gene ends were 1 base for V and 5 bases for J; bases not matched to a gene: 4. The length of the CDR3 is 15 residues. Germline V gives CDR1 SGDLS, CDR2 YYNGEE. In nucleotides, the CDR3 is TGTGCCAGCAGCGTACAGGGGGCAAAGACCGGGGAGCTGTTTTTT. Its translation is CASSVQGAKTGELFF.

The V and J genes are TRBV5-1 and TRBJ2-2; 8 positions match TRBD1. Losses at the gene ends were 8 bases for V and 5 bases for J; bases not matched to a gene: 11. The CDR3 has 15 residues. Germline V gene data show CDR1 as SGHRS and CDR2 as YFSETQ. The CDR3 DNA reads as TGCGCCAGTAGTGGGACAGGCCTGGGGACCGGGGAGCTGTTTTTT. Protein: CASSGTGLGTGELFF.

CDR3 nucleotides: TGTGCCAGCAGTAGACAGCCTTATAGCAATCAGCCCCAGCATTTT. Translating it yields CASSRQPYSNQPQHF. The gene calls are TRBV6-1 and TRBJ1-5; TRBD1 might be the D (5 bases). Germline CDR1 MNHNS, CDR2 SASEGT. Trimming shortened V by 5 bases and J by 0 bases, and 11 bases separated the two germline ends. The CDR3 has 15 residues.

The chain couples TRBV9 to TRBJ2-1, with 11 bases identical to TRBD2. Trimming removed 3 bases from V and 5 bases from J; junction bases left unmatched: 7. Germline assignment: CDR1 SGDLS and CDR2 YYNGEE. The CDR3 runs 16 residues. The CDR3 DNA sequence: TGTGCCAGCAGCGCCACTAGCGGGAGTGGCCACAATGAGCAGTTCTTC. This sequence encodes CASSATSGSGHNEQFF.

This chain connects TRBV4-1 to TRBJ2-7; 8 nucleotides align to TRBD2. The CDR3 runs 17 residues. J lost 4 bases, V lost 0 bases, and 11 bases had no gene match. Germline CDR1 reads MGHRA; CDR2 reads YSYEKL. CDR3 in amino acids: CASSQDRGLAEEYEQYF. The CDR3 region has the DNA TGCGCCAGCAGCCAAGATAGAGGACTAGCAGAGGAGTACGAGCAGTACTTC.

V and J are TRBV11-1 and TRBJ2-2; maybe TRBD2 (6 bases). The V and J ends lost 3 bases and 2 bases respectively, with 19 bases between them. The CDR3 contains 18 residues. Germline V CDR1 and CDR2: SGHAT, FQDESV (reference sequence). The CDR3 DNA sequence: TGTGCCAGCAGCTTCCCCGGACTGGCGGGACCCAACACCGGGGAGCTGTTTTTT. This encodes CASSFPGLAGPNTGELFF. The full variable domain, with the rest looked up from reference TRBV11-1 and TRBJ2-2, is EAEVAQSPRYKITEKSQAVAFWCDPISGHATLYWYRQILGQGPELLVQFQDESVVDDSQLPKDRFSAERLKGVDSTLKIQPAELGDSAMYLCASSFPGLAGPNTGELFFGEGSRLTVL.

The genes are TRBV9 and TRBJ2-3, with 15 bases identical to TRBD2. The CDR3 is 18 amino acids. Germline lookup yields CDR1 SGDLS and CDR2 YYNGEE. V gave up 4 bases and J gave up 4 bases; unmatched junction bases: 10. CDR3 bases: TGTGCCAGCAGCCCCAGGACTAGCGGGAGGGCTTTATCAGATACGCAGTATTTT. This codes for CASSPRTSGRALSDTQYF.

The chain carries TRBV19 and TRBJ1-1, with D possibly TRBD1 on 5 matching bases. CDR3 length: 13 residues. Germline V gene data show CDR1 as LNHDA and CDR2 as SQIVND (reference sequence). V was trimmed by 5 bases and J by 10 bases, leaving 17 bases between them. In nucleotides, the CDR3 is TGTGCCAGTAGTCAGGGCAGGGAAGTTCGAGCTTTCTTT. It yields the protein CASSQGREVRAFF.